This T cell receptor (beta chain) was captured in a study of response to subunit inactivated influenza vaccine. The study's findings and limits: The study's authors posited that every seasonal influenza vaccination enlists few new T cells.

TCRdb reanalysed the RT-PCR reads using MiXCR and keeps one entry per CDR3 protein. The sample has about 780,000 distinct CDR3 sequences; less than 20% are singletons. This clonotype was detected only a few times. Its antigen is unknown. The CDR3 contains 15 residues. Germline V gene data show CDR1 as DFQATT and CDR2 as SNEGSKA (reference sequence). V gave up 2 bases and J gave up 0 bases, with 13 bases separating them. Sequencing was performed on PBMCs from blood, taken around 5 days after vaccination. The TCR originated in a man aged 50 to 60 who received an inactivated influenza vaccine. The chain links TRBV20-1 to TRBJ1-1; the D gene is possibly TRBD1 (5 bases). This CDR3 reads CSARRGGNMNTEAFF. Written as DNA, the CDR3 is TGCAGTGCTAGACGCGGGGGAAACATGAACACTGAAGCTTTCTTT.